Listed below are T cell receptor beta chains from one sample, sequenced in a study of cytotoxic CD8 clonotypes in ibrutinib-treated CLL. Assay: immunoSEQ multiplex PCR; the TCRdb copy retains only in-frame clones and omits some. The sample has about 140,000 clones; 80% are singletons. The sequencing here drew on PBMCs, taken after 36 months of ibrutinib treatment. The receptors here all came from a human donor with chronic lymphocytic leukemia. CDR3s include the opening cysteine and the closing phenylalanine or tryptophan. The D gene is left open where the match is weak. For some rows the clone size is stated as once, few or many, or as a class when expanded; others skip it.

DNA	CDR3	V	J	size	D
TGTGCCACCTCCGCGGGGGGGTATTATCAGCCCCAGCATTTT	CATSAGGYYQPQHF	TRBV2	TRBJ1-5	NA	NA
TGTGCCAGCGGGGTGACGGGCACTGAAGCTTTCTTT	CASGVTGTEAFF	TRBV2	TRBJ1-1	NA	NA
TGCGCCAGCAGCCAAGATCTGGGACAGGGCCAGAACATTCAGTACTTC	CASSQDLGQGQNIQYF	TRBV4-1	TRBJ2-4	NA	TRBD1
TGTGCCAGCAGTGACTCGCCCCCTAGCGGGAGTTCGGCCCTGCCCTACGAGCAGTACTTC	CASSDSPPSGSSALPYEQYF	TRBV6-4	TRBJ2-7	NA	TRBD2
TGCGCCAGCAGTCCGGGTGGCGTGGGCTATGGCTACACCTTC	CASSPGGVGYGYTF	TRBV10-1	TRBJ1-2	NA	NA
TGTGCCAGCAGCTTAGGGCCTTCCTGGGTCTACAATGAGCAGTTCTTC	CASSLGPSWVYNEQFF	TRBV7-8	TRBJ2-1	NA	NA
TGTGCCAGCAGTGAGGCTCCGGGATCTAGGGAGACCCAGTACTTC	CASSEAPGSRETQYF	TRBV2	TRBJ2-5	NA	NA
TGTGCCAGCAGCGTAGGGCAGGGGACAGATACGCAGTATTTT	CASSVGQGTDTQYF	TRBV9	TRBJ2-3	NA	NA
TGTGCCAGCAGCTTAGGTGCCGGAAACACCATATATTTT	CASSLGAGNTIYF	TRBV7-9	TRBJ1-3	NA	NA
TGTGCCAGCTCAATCGGGAGAGGATATGAAAAACTGTTTTTT	CASSIGRGYEKLFF	TRBV18	TRBJ1-4	NA	NA
TGTGCCAGCAGCACCCTCAACCACGAGCAGTACTTC	CASSTLNHEQYF	TRBV7-2	TRBJ2-7	NA	NA
TGTGCCAGCAGCTCGACCGGGACAGGGGCATACAATGAGCAGTTCTTC	CASSSTGTGAYNEQFF	TRBV6-6	TRBJ2-1	NA	TRBD1
TGTGCCAGCAGGGAGGACAGGGAGAGTGGGGAGCTGTTTTTT	CASREDRESGELFF	TRBV9	TRBJ2-2	NA	TRBD1
TGTGCCAGCAGTGGCAACTCCTACAATGAGCAGTTCTTC	CASSGNSYNEQFF	TRBV6-1	TRBJ2-1	NA	NA
TGTGCCACCCTGTCGAGTATAAGCTACACCTTC	CATLSSISYTF	TRBV10-3	TRBJ1-2	NA	NA
TGTGCCACCAGCATTGGGGGGTCGGCCTACGAGCAGTACTTC	CATSIGGSAYEQYF	TRBV15	TRBJ2-7	NA	NA
TGTGCCAGCAGTTTATCGACGGGGGCCGGAGAGACCCAGTACTTC	CASSLSTGAGETQYF	TRBV27	TRBJ2-5	NA	NA
TGTGCCAGGAGTTACCACTCCTACAATGAGCAGTTCTTC	CARSYHSYNEQFF	TRBV2	TRBJ2-1	NA	NA
TGTGCCAGTAGTGGAGGACTATCGGAGCAGTACTTC	CASSGGLSEQYF	TRBV19	TRBJ2-7	many	NA
TGTGCCAGTAGCCTGGGAGGAGCCGGGGAGCAGTACTTC	CASSLGGAGEQYF	TRBV19	TRBJ2-7	few	NA
TGTGCCTGGAGAGGACTCGCTCACACAGATACGCAGTATTTT	CAWRGLAHTDTQYF	TRBV30	TRBJ2-3	NA	NA
TGTGCCAGCAGTGACAGCGTAGATTACACCTTC	CASSDSVDYTF	TRBV7-9	TRBJ1-2	NA	NA
TGCGCCAGCAGCCCGGCGGTGCTGCGGGCACCCCTCCACTTT	CASSPAVLRAPLHF	TRBV5-1	TRBJ1-6	NA	NA
TGTGCCAGCACCCCTGGAGTCATGCCCGGGAGCTCTGGAAACACCATATATTTT	CASTPGVMPGSSGNTIYF	TRBV7-6	TRBJ1-3	NA	NA
TGTGCCAGCAGTGAAACTTTTGACAGGCCCCCCTTCTTC	CASSETFDRPPFF	TRBV6-1	TRBJ2-1	NA	NA
TGCGCCAGCAGTGAGAGATCAGGACTAGCGGGGCGTTACGAGCAGTACTTC	CASSERSGLAGRYEQYF	TRBV10-1	TRBJ2-7	once	TRBD2
TGTGCCAGCAGACCACTCGGACAGGGGGCTTACGAGCAGTACTTC	CASRPLGQGAYEQYF	TRBV6-5	TRBJ2-7	NA	TRBD1
TGTGCCAGCAGTTACCCTCCGGATCAGCCCCAGCATTTT	CASSYPPDQPQHF	TRBV6-6	TRBJ1-5	few	NA
TGTGCCAGTAGTATTGACCCAGCCCCAAGGTCAACTGAAGCTTTCTTT	CASSIDPAPRSTEAFF	TRBV19	TRBJ1-1	NA	NA
TGTGCCAGCAGCTCAGGTTTGGGAAACTATGGCTACACCTTC	CASSSGLGNYGYTF	TRBV7-8	TRBJ1-2	once	NA
TGTGCCAGCGCAAGAACAGGGGTTCAAGTCGGGACCCAGTACTTC	CASARTGVQVGTQYF	TRBV2	TRBJ2-5	NA	TRBD1
TGTGCCAGTAGTGGGGACGGGGCGGGGGACCCTGACGCCTACAATGAGCAGTTCTTC	CASSGDGAGDPDAYNEQFF	TRBV19	TRBJ2-1	NA	TRBD2
TGTGCCAGCAGGGGCTCCTATAATTCACCCCTCCACTTT	CASRGSYNSPLHF	TRBV28	TRBJ1-6	NA	NA
TGTGCCAGCAGTGATTATTCTGAGTGGGTGGACAGGGGTATCACAGATACGCAGTATTTT	CASSDYSEWVDRGITDTQYF	TRBV2	TRBJ2-3	NA	TRBD1
TGTGCCAGCAGCTTAGAAGGGCAGGGGTCCTACGAGCAGTACTTC	CASSLEGQGSYEQYF	TRBV11-2	TRBJ2-7	NA	NA
TGTGCCAGCAGAAAAGACAGAAACACTGAAGCTTTCTTT	CASRKDRNTEAFF	TRBV7-2	TRBJ1-1	NA	NA
TGTGCCACCAGCAGGGGAACGACAGTAGGGCCGTATCTAGCCAAAAACATTCAGTACTTC	CATSRGTTVGPYLAKNIQYF	TRBV15	TRBJ2-4	NA	NA
TGTGCCAGCAGTTTTTTGCAGGGGAACACTGAAGCTTTCTTT	CASSFLQGNTEAFF	TRBV27	TRBJ1-1	NA	NA
TGTGCCAGCAGCCTGGGACAGACCCTAATGAACACTGAAGCTTTCTTT	CASSLGQTLMNTEAFF	TRBV7-8	TRBJ1-1	NA	TRBD1